Listed below are T cell receptor beta chains from one sample, sequenced in a study of cytomegalovirus exposure and HLA in healthy donors. Sequencing used immunoSEQ multiplex PCR; TCRdb keeps in-frame clones, though not all of them. The sample holds roughly 50,000 clones, roughly 77% seen once. Sequenced sample: PBMCs. These receptors were collected from a young man in good health and CMV-seropositive. The CDR3 runs from the conserved cysteine through the conserved F or W. D genes are given only for firm matches. The listing skips clone size in some rows; elsewhere it reads once, few, many or a size class.

abundance,v_gene,j_gene,d_gene,CDR3aa,CDR3nt
NA,TRBV9,TRBJ2-7,TRBD2,CASSPGTSGVSTSYEQYF,TGTGCCAGCAGCCCTGGGACTAGCGGGGTCTCTACCTCCTACGAGCAGTACTTC
NA,TRBV9,TRBJ2-3,NA,CASSSESTDTQYF,TGTGCCAGCAGCTCCGAGAGCACAGATACGCAGTATTTT
few,TRBV27,TRBJ2-7,TRBD1,CASKKGQTIYEQYF,TGTGCCAGCAAAAAGGGACAGACCATTTACGAGCAGTACTTC
NA,TRBV25-1,TRBJ2-7,TRBD1,CASSEDPGTGGHEQYF,TGTGCCAGCAGTGAAGACCCCGGGACAGGGGGCCACGAGCAGTACTTC
NA,TRBV19,TRBJ1-1,TRBD1,CASSNRGDYMNTEAFF,TGTGCCAGTAGTAACAGGGGGGATTACATGAACACTGAAGCTTTCTTT
few,TRBV7-5,TRBJ2-2,NA,CARSEQGMVGELFF,TGTGCCAGAAGCGAGCAGGGGATGGTCGGGGAGCTGTTTTTT
NA,TRBV5-4,TRBJ2-7,NA,CASSLQSQPWEQYF,TGTGCCAGCAGCTTGCAGTCACAGCCCTGGGAGCAGTACTTC
NA,TRBV6-1,TRBJ1-2,NA,CASSGRSGVNYGYTF,TGTGCCAGCTCCGGGAGGTCAGGAGTTAACTATGGCTACACCTTC
NA,TRBV5-1,TRBJ2-2,TRBD1,CASSLDRGNTGELFF,TGCGCCAGCAGCTTGGACAGGGGCAACACCGGGGAGCTGTTTTTT
NA,TRBV21-1,TRBJ1-5,NA,CASSSPQGKPQHF,TGTGCCAGCAGCAGTCCACAGGGAAAGCCCCAGCATTTT
NA,TRBV9,TRBJ1-1,NA,CASSAGQWHMTEAFF,TGTGCCAGCAGCGCTGGGCAGTGGCACATGACTGAAGCTTTCTTT
NA,TRBV7-8,TRBJ1-1,NA,CASSLDRNTEAFF,TGTGCCAGCAGCTTAGACAGAAACACTGAAGCTTTCTTT
once,TRBV6-5,TRBJ1-2,NA,CASSPANSRGYTF,TGTGCCAGCAGTCCCGCCAACAGTCGGGGCTACACCTTC
few,TRBV7-9,TRBJ1-4,TRBD1,CASSLMTGNEKLFF,TGTGCCAGCAGCCTTATGACAGGGAATGAAAAACTGTTTTTT
once,TRBV4-2,TRBJ1-1,NA,CASSQALIIF,TGTGCCAGCAGCCAGGCTTTAATTATCTTT
NA,TRBV5-8,TRBJ1-4,TRBD1,CASSLIDRGGEKLFF,TGTGCCAGCAGCTTAATAGACAGGGGTGGAGAAAAACTGTTTTTT
NA,TRBV4-2,TRBJ2-3,TRBD1,CASSRLTGGESTDTQYF,TGTGCCAGCAGCCGCCTCACAGGGGGCGAAAGCACAGATACGCAGTATTTT
NA,TRBV7-2,TRBJ2-7,NA,CASSLGSGPYEQYF,TGTGCCAGCAGCTTAGGGTCAGGTCCCTACGAGCAGTACTTC
NA,TRBV30,TRBJ1-2,TRBD1,CAWSGTGEFHGYTF,TGTGCCTGGAGTGGAACAGGGGAGTTTCATGGCTACACCTTC
NA,TRBV7-9,TRBJ1-1,NA,CASSSGWVGTNTEAFF,TGTGCCAGCAGCTCGGGGTGGGTGGGGACTAACACTGAAGCTTTCTTT
few,TRBV10-3,TRBJ1-1,TRBD1,CAIRTGAGTEAFF,TGTGCCATCAGGACAGGGGCTGGCACTGAAGCTTTCTTT
NA,TRBV27,TRBJ2-5,NA,CASSPQGIQETQYF,TGTGCCAGCAGTCCACAGGGTATCCAAGAGACCCAGTACTTC
NA,TRBV5-6,TRBJ1-6,NA,CASSLRRPTRSPLHF,TGTGCCAGCAGCCTCCGCCGCCCTACGCGTTCACCCCTCCACTTT
NA,TRBV19,TRBJ2-3,NA,CASGTRITDTQYF,TGTGCCAGTGGCACTAGGATCACAGATACGCAGTATTTT
NA,TRBV7-9,TRBJ2-2,TRBD2,CASSSSRGGGELFF,TGTGCCAGCAGCTCCAGTCGGGGAGGGGGGGAGCTGTTTTTT
NA,TRBV6-5,TRBJ2-7,TRBD1,CASSYSRQGRHEQYF,TGTGCCAGCAGTTACTCCAGACAGGGTAGGCACGAGCAGTACTTC
NA,TRBV6-5,TRBJ1-1,NA,CASSYETPGKFEAFF,TGTGCCAGCAGTTACGAAACTCCAGGGAAGTTTGAAGCTTTCTTT
few,TRBV28,TRBJ1-1,TRBD1,CASTPSTGMMVF,TGTGCCAGCACCCCCTCGACAGGGATGATGGTCTTT
NA,TRBV11-2,TRBJ1-6,NA,CASSPPRVGNSPLHF,TGTGCCAGCAGCCCCCCCAGGGTTGGCAATTCACCCCTCCACTTT
NA,TRBV7-3,TRBJ2-5,TRBD2,CASSQAGGQETQYF,TGTGCCAGCAGTCAAGCGGGGGGACAAGAGACCCAGTACTTC
once,TRBV25-1,TRBJ2-1,TRBD1,CASSESGQGAGNEQFF,TGTGCCAGCAGTGAATCGGGACAGGGGGCTGGTAATGAGCAGTTCTTC
few,TRBV4-3,TRBJ1-1,NA,CASSQATGEAFF,TGCGCCAGCAGCCAGGCTACAGGGGAAGCTTTCTTT
once,TRBV6-4,TRBJ2-2,TRBD2,CASRLAGDTGELFF,TGTGCCAGCAGACTAGCGGGGGACACCGGGGAGCTGTTTTTT
NA,TRBV27,TRBJ1-2,TRBD1,CASTSTGNYGYTF,TGTGCCAGCACCTCGACAGGGAACTATGGCTACACCTTC
NA,TRBV28,TRBJ1-5,NA,CASSPTGRGGNQPQHF,TGTGCCAGCAGTCCCACCGGACGGGGAGGCAATCAGCCCCAGCATTTT
NA,TRBV6-5,TRBJ2-1,TRBD1,CASSFGQGAQNEQFF,TGTGCCAGCAGCTTCGGACAGGGGGCGCAGAATGAGCAGTTCTTC
NA,TRBV5-6,TRBJ2-7,TRBD2,CASSVVSGAGTYEQYF,TGTGCCAGCAGCGTAGTGAGCGGGGCGGGGACCTACGAGCAGTACTTC
once,TRBV4-2,TRBJ1-1,NA,CASSQEARGYTEAFF,TGTGCCAGCAGCCAAGAGGCCAGGGGATACACTGAAGCTTTCTTT
NA,TRBV7-9,TRBJ1-4,NA,CASSPPGGFVTNEKLFF,TGTGCCAGCAGCCCGCCGGGGGGATTTGTAACTAATGAAAAACTGTTTTTT
NA,TRBV27,TRBJ2-7,NA,CASSSGVTRWYF,TGTGCCAGCAGTTCGGGGGTTACGAGGTGGTACTTC
NA,TRBV13,TRBJ2-3,TRBD2,CASSLVAGGEGDTQYF,TGTGCCAGCAGCTTAGTGGCGGGGGGGGAGGGAGATACGCAGTATTTT
NA,TRBV28,TRBJ1-2,NA,CASSLGARSGYGYTF,TGTGCCAGCAGTTTAGGGGCCCGGAGTGGTTATGGCTACACCTTC
NA,TRBV6-6,TRBJ1-2,TRBD1,CASARDRLINYGYTF,TGTGCCAGCGCCCGGGACAGACTCATTAACTATGGCTACACCTTC
NA,TRBV5-1,TRBJ1-2,TRBD1,CASSLDRSNYGYTF,TGCGCCAGCAGCCTGGACAGGTCTAACTATGGCTACACCTTC
NA,TRBV5-1,TRBJ1-1,NA,CASSWVALGLNTEAFF,TGCGCCAGCAGCTGGGTGGCTTTGGGGCTGAACACTGAAGCTTTCTTT
NA,TRBV5-4,TRBJ2-1,TRBD2,CASSRGGRSNNEQFF,TGTGCCAGCAGCCGGGGGGGGAGGTCAAACAATGAGCAGTTCTTC
NA,TRBV11-3,TRBJ1-1,TRBD1,CASSLLTGDLTEAFF,TGTGCCAGCAGCTTACTGACAGGGGATCTCACTGAAGCTTTCTTT
NA,TRBV28,TRBJ2-3,NA,CASSLTVSGPRGGVITDTQYF,TGTGCCAGCAGTTTGACCGTCTCAGGGCCAAGAGGGGGAGTTATCACAGATACGCAGTATTTT
NA,TRBV7-8,TRBJ2-7,NA,CASSTGLPPYEQYF,TGTGCCAGCAGCACGGGACTTCCTCCCTACGAGCAGTACTTC
NA,TRBV5-1,TRBJ1-1,NA,CASSPRQADREAFF,TGCGCCAGCAGCCCTAGACAGGCCGACCGTGAAGCTTTCTTT
NA,TRBV7-2,TRBJ1-2,NA,CASSSPDDRWYGYTF,TGTGCCAGCAGCTCCCCCGATGACAGGTGGTATGGCTACACCTTC
once,TRBV19,TRBJ1-1,NA,CASTVGGSTEAFF,TGTGCCAGTACCGTGGGGGGGAGCACTGAAGCTTTCTTT
NA,TRBV10-3,TRBJ1-1,NA,CAISVPRGEAFF,TGTGCCATCAGTGTACCCAGGGGTGAAGCTTTCTTT
NA,TRBV6-7,TRBJ1-3,TRBD1,CASRRRQGGNTIYF,TGTGCCAGCAGGCGACGACAGGGGGGAAACACCATATATTTT
NA,TRBV9,TRBJ1-1,TRBD1,CASSARTGEAFF,TGTGCCAGCAGCGCCCGGACAGGTGAAGCTTTCTTT
once,TRBV25-1,TRBJ1-1,NA,CASSAPGFMGTEAFF,TGTGCCAGCAGCGCCCCCGGGTTTATGGGCACTGAAGCTTTCTTT
once,TRBV15,TRBJ1-5,TRBD1,CATSSRTGAGSNQPQHF,TGTGCCACCAGCAGCCGGACAGGGGCGGGGAGTAATCAGCCCCAGCATTTT
NA,TRBV4-1,TRBJ2-7,TRBD2,CASSRGLAGSPYEQYF,TGCGCCAGCAGCCGGGGACTAGCGGGGTCCCCCTACGAGCAGTACTTC
NA,TRBV7-2,TRBJ2-5,NA,CASSLRQQGPQETQYF,TGTGCCAGCAGCTTACGCCAACAGGGACCGCAAGAGACCCAGTACTTC
NA,TRBV7-2,TRBJ1-1,NA,CASSLIQGGETEAFF,TGTGCCAGCAGCTTAATTCAGGGCGGAGAAACTGAAGCTTTCTTT